The T cell receptor beta chain under discussion was sequenced for a study of radiation and T cells in renal cell carcinoma. Germline V gene sequence: CDR1 KGHSH, CDR2 LQKENI. V was clipped by 4 bases and J by 6 bases; unmatched bases: 10. The CDR3 sequence is 16 residues long. Repertoires were generated with immunoSEQ multiplex PCR, while TCRdb's copy carries only in-frame clones and drops some. The sample lists about 83,000 clones, over 80% occurring once. Study outcomes and limitations: Top tumor clonotypes rose in blood 2 weeks post-radiation, then contracted.

Concerning this clone: Its target is not known.

The time point was: blood 4 weeks post-SBRT, at nephrectomy. Described treatment: 15 Gy SBRT to primary tumor, nephrectomy 4 weeks later. Serial blood draws occurred at baseline and 2 and 4 weeks post-SBRT. The chain carries TRBV18 and TRBJ1-5, with 9 bases that match TRBD1. The source material was blood, sampled from a patient whose treatment included radiotherapy and nephrectomy. This sequence was found in a woman between 55 and 75 years old with renal cell carcinoma. The CDR3 here is CASSRTLDRGVQPQHF. DNA of the CDR3: TGTGCCAGCTCACGTACGCTGGACAGGGGAGTTCAGCCCCAGCATTTT.